The TCR beta chain described here comes from a study of regulatory T cells in long-lasting Graves disease (dated by TCRdb to about 2021). General notes on the study: Persistent Graves' disease meant more than 5 years of antithyroid drug treatment with TSH receptor autoantibodies that stayed positive. TCR sequencing covered around 13 persistent and roughly 20 newly diagnosed Graves' disease patients, 33 samples in total. The study took place in China and was registered as a clinical trial. Patients with persistent Graves' disease were compared with patients with newly diagnosed Graves' disease using TCR sequencing and RNA sequencing of peripheral blood. In the clinical cohort, patients with persistent Graves' disease had used antithyroid drugs for an average of roughly 10 years. Results the study describes overall, beyond this receptor: Sequencing and analysis were restricted to the TCR beta chain. Peripheral blood alone was examined, since thyroid tissue, which constituted the primary lesion, could not be accessed. The authors acknowledged the small sample size as a limitation that may reduce accuracy. A larger number of public clonotypes was shared among persistent patients (approximately 2,500) than among newly diagnosed patients (around 880). TRBV28, TRBJ1-2 and TRBJ2-5 were preferentially used in persistent disease, while TRBV20-1 and TRBJ2-1 were favored in newly diagnosed disease. Compared with newly diagnosed patients, patients with persistent Graves' disease had lower TCR Shannon entropy and fewer highly expanded clones, which suggests clonal expansion.

The meaning of the sample's time point label: persistent/refractory GD, antithyroid drugs over 5 years with positive TRAb. RNA was extracted from PBMCs in TRIzol for both TCR sequencing and RNA sequencing. Graves' disease was diagnosed according to American Thyroid Association guidelines. The patients came from an endocrinology department in Xi'an, China. Each patient gave approximately 8.8 milliliters of peripheral blood, collected in an EDTA anticoagulant tube. Ficoll Paque Plus density gradient separation was used to isolate PBMCs, and no further T cell sorting was performed. An Agilent 2100 Bioanalyzer and agarose gel were used to assess RNA quality, and a NanoDrop 2000 was used to measure RNA concentration. Libraries were built with multiplex PCR. These reads were obtained on an Illumina HiSeq 4000. iRepertoire HTBI primers and Arm-PCR amplification of CDR3 regions were used to construct TCR beta libraries. Gel purification was performed on PCR products prior to sequencing. On the authors' methods: A total of 62 TRBV and approximately 13 TRBJ segments were identified across samples and were used for gene usage analysis of CDR3 amino acid clonotypes. COPE and FqMerger were used to merge the filtered high-quality paired reads into contigs. Contigs were aligned with BLAST to IMGT TRBV, TRBD and TRBJ reference genes, and CDR3 was defined per IMGT. Any clonotype with a frequency above 0.1% was counted as a highly expanded clone. Repertoire diversity was measured by Shannon entropy, and V-J evenness by the Gini coefficient. Clonotypes shared by more than one individual were considered public. TCRdb trimmed the raw reads at Q25, called clones with MiXCR and kept productive beta chains. Rows are unified per CDR3 protein, each entry keeping the most common DNA and genes. TCRdb, not the authors, supplied the V and J calls. This sample holds 650,000 to 850,000 distinct CDR3 sequences; 30% were observed only once. The ten largest clonotypes hold around 42% of the sample.

This clonotype was seen many times. This receptor's antigen is unknown. Base qualities are not recorded, but no much larger clone differs from it by a single base. CDR1 and CDR2 (DFQATT, SNEGSKA) derive from the germline V gene (reference sequence). The germline ends are 15 bases apart after V is trimmed by 6 bases and J by 4 bases. Its CDR3 holds 13 amino acids, cysteine through phenylalanine. Solely the CDR3 DNA is kept, with 39 bases framed from the first base. The rearrangement joined TRBV20-1 to TRBJ2-5; no confident D gene assignment can be made. The source material was peripheral blood mononuclear cells (PBMCs), sampled when the disease was refractory, from a patient treated with antithyroid drugs. The TCR was taken from a female donor with Graves disease. CDR3 protein: CSAPRVLGETQYF. At the DNA level, the sequence is TGCAGTGCCCCCCGGGTTTTGGGAGAGACCCAGTACTTC.